These 12 T cell receptor beta chains were all obtained from the same sample, sequenced in a study of persistence of HIV-infected CD4 T cells (TCRdb year 2020). In light of the paper, this sample's treatment or condition label describes: suppressive antiretroviral therapy. Lysates of CMV-infected fibroblasts at about 9.5 ug/mL were used to stimulate the cells. Sorting of responding CD4+ T cells was based on upregulation of both CD40 ligand and CD69. The immunoSEQ hsTCRB assay version 4 in survey mode was used to sequence TCRbeta repertoires from genomic DNA. Here the immuneACCESS table is served through TCRdb, limited to in-frame sequences with V and J called. Missing clones are a known gap in these copies; in checked studies unresolved V genes cover under half, and the rest lacks a known reason. Present in this sample are 18,000 or so clones, 70% to 80% of which were seen just once. Clones ranked in the top ten supply about 6.8% of the sample.

The antigens these receptors bind are not known. The sequenced sample was CD4+ T cells sorted from PBMCs after approximately 19-hour stimulation, obtained from a patient who received antiretroviral therapy. The sample's cell subset or site label, decoded: CD40L+CD69+ CD4 T cells responding to CMV lysate. The source is an adult man with HIV who was CMV-seropositive.

This chain uses TRBV3-1 (or the pseudogene TRBV3-2) with TRBJ1-1; tentative D call: TRBD1 (5 bases). Trimming took 3 bases from V and 6 from J, leaving 11 bases between them. The CDR3 is made up of 13 amino acids. The V gene's germline CDR1 is LGHDT and CDR2 YNNKEL (reference sequence). CDR3 DNA: TGTGCCAGCAGCCAGTTGCCGGGGGCTGAAGCTTTCTTT. Its protein product is CASSQLPGAEAFF.

The gene calls are TRBV19 and TRBJ1-5; weak D call: TRBD1 (5 bases). This CDR3 has 13 amino acids. Germline V CDR1 and CDR2: LNHDA, SQIVND (reference sequence). V shed 7 bases and J shed 2 bases, with 9 bases lying between them. Written as DNA, the CDR3 is TGTGCCAGTAATACAGGTCGCAATCAGCCCCAGCATTTT. Residues: CASNTGRNQPQHF.

This clone was seen only a few times. The chain is built from TRBV7-3 and TRBJ2-3; TRBD2 matches 12 bases. The germline CDR1 and CDR2 sequences are SGHTA and FQGTGA. The CDR3 totals 18 residues. V shed 3 bases and J 1 base; nucleotides not matched to a gene: 8. The CDR3 DNA follows: TGTGCCAGCAGCTTGACTAGCGGGGGTTCATCCCGCACAGATACGCAGTATTTT. This encodes CASSLTSGGSSRTDTQYF.

CDR3 nucleotide sequence: TGCGCCAGCAGCCCGAGCTATGAGAGGGGAAATGAAAAACTGTTTTTT. It translates to CASSPSYERGNEKLFF. The chain combines TRBV4-1 with TRBJ1-4; a weak D match, TRBD1 (5 bases). CDR1 is MGHRA, CDR2 YSYEKL, per germline. Deletions cut 4 bases from V and 5 bases from J, with 17 bases between. CDR3 length: 16 amino acids.

This clone has only one observation. V usage is TRBV2 and J usage is TRBJ2-1; no firm D call. V was pared by 4 bases and J by 8 bases, with 21 bases between. The germline CDR1 and CDR2 sequences are SNHLY and FYNNEI. The CDR3 has 16 residues. DNA of the CDR3: TGTGCCAGCAGTGCCTCCGGCCACACGTTTTCCGATGAGCAGTTCTTC. Its protein product is CASSASGHTFSDEQFF.

The chain combines TRBV19 with TRBJ1-6, with 7 bases aligning to TRBD1. There are 14 residues in the CDR3. V shed 4 bases, J shed 6 bases, and the junction held 3 bases outside the gene matches. Germline V gene data show CDR1 as LNHDA and CDR2 as SQIVND (reference sequence). The CDR3 sequence is CASSTGTANSPLHF. CDR3 nucleotides: TGTGCCAGTAGTACCGGGACAGCTAATTCACCCCTCCACTTT. Drawing the rest from reference TRBV19 and TRBJ1-6, the complete variable domain is DGGITQSPKYLFRKEGQNVTLSCEQNLNHDAMYWYRQDPGQGLRLIYYSQIVNDFQKGDIAEGYSVSREKKESFPLTVTSAQKNPTAFYLCASSTGTANSPLHFGNGTRLTVT.

This clone was picked up a small number of times. The chain joins TRBV12-3 or TRBV12-4 to TRBJ1-1, with D perhaps matching TRBD1 (6 bases). This CDR3 contains 13 residues. Trimming took 7 bases from V and 0 from J, leaving 9 bases between them. CDR3 loop: CASMDSMNTEAFF. For the CDR3, the DNA is TGTGCCAGCATGGACAGTATGAACACTGAAGCTTTCTTT.

The chain has TRBV2 and TRBJ1-5; TRBD1 matches 8 bases. Germline V CDR1 and CDR2: SNHLY, FYNNEI. The CDR3 spans 15 residues. The V segment lost 4 bases and the J segment 2 bases; nucleotides outside the gene matches: 4. CDR3 in amino acids: CASSAQGAGNQPQHF. The CDR3 nucleotides are TGTGCCAGCAGTGCTCAGGGGGCCGGCAATCAGCCCCAGCATTTT.

The chain recombines TRBV5-5 with TRBJ1-1; D unclear. Trimming removed 7 bases from V and 0 bases from J, with 10 bases in between. Germline CDR1 and CDR2: SGHKS and YYEKEE (reference sequence). The CDR3 has 13 residues. The CDR3 reads CASAGRMNTEAFF. For the CDR3, the DNA is TGTGCCAGCGCGGGCAGAATGAACACTGAAGCTTTCTTT.

This clone was recorded a few times. The chain links TRBV5-1 to TRBJ1-2; 7 bases agree with TRBD1. J lost 8 bases, V lost 4 bases, and 8 bases had no gene match. The CDR3 length is 13 residues. The germline V gene encodes CDR1 SGHRS and CDR2 YFSETQ. The CDR3 sequence: CASSPGQAEGYTF. The DNA of the CDR3 is TGCGCCAGCAGCCCCGGACAGGCCGAGGGCTACACCTTC.

The rearrangement uses TRBV3-1 (or the pseudogene TRBV3-2) and TRBJ1-6; D gene uncertain. Trimming left V 4 bases short and J 10 bases short, with 11 bases between. Germline CDR1 LGHDT, CDR2 YNNKEL (reference sequence). The CDR3 length is 13 residues. Here the CDR3 reads CASSPGLASPLHF. The CDR3 DNA is TGTGCCAGCAGCCCCGGACTGGCGTCACCCCTCCACTTT.

The V and J genes are TRBV4-1 and TRBJ2-7; 7 positions match TRBD1. This CDR3 has 18 amino acids. Germline V gives CDR1 MGHRA, CDR2 YSYEKL. Trimming at V came to 4 bases and at J to 2 bases, leaving 17 bases not matched to a gene. CDR3 bases: TGCGCCAGCAGCCCCGGACAGGAACAGCCCTTATCCGCCTACGAGCAGTACTTC. As protein: CASSPGQEQPLSAYEQYF.